This is a list of T cell receptor beta chains from one sample in a study of shared clonotypes between healthy human individuals. Clones were read by immunoSEQ multiplex PCR, and TCRdb kept only the in-frame ones, dropping some. The sample carries some 2.3 million clones, over 90% recorded once. Sequences were obtained from naive CD4+ T cells from PBMCs. Receptor source: a young man in good health. Some clones in this sample may be carry-over from other donors' samples. The CDR3 runs from the conserved cysteine through the conserved F or W. The D gene is left open where the match is weak. Clone size is stated in some rows and not others, as once, few, many or a class when expanded.

TRBV7-9,TRBD1,TRBJ1-2,.,CASSFSLRQGANYGYTF,TGTGCCAGCAGCTTCAGCCTTCGACAGGGCGCTAACTATGGCTACACCTTC
TRBV18,TRBD2,TRBJ2-5,once,CASSPGAGGARETQYF,TGTGCCAGCTCACCGGGCGCGGGAGGAGCCCGTGAGACCCAGTACTTC
TRBV28,TRBD2,TRBJ2-2,.,CASTLAGGFLGELFF,TGTGCCAGCACCCTAGCGGGAGGCTTTCTCGGGGAGCTGTTTTTT
TRBV5-1,.,TRBJ2-5,.,CASSLRGRETQYF,TGCGCCAGCAGCTTGAGGGGCCGGGAGACCCAGTACTTC
TRBV7-9,.,TRBJ1-5,.,CASSLAWDLRGNQPQHF,TGTGCCAGCAGCTTAGCGTGGGACCTTCGGGGCAATCAGCCCCAGCATTTT
TRBV11-2,.,TRBJ2-2,.,CASSLAGRNTGELFF,TGTGCCAGCAGCTTAGCTGGGCGGAACACCGGGGAGCTGTTTTTT
TRBV6-5,.,TRBJ1-4,.,CASSSPGREKLFF,TGTGCCAGCAGTTCCCCGGGCAGGGAAAAACTGTTTTTT
TRBV5-1,TRBD1,TRBJ2-1,.,CASSQGQAFGDEQFF,TGCGCCAGCAGCCAGGGACAGGCCTTCGGGGATGAGCAGTTCTTC
TRBV7-8,.,TRBJ2-7,.,CASSSIDRSSYEQYF,TGTGCCAGCAGCTCCATAGACAGGAGCTCCTACGAGCAGTACTTC
TRBV7-2,.,TRBJ1-5,.,CASSLVGARNQPQHF,TGTGCCAGCAGCTTAGTGGGGGCGCGTAATCAGCCCCAGCATTTT
TRBV12-5,.,TRBJ1-2,.,CAHPPRGYGYTF,TGTGCTCACCCTCCGAGGGGATATGGCTACACCTTC
TRBV7-9,.,TRBJ2-6,.,CASSLVASLRTGANVLTF,TGTGCCAGCAGCTTAGTGGCTAGCTTGAGGACTGGGGCCAACGTCCTGACTTTC
TRBV10-1,.,TRBJ2-1,.,CASSESASRNEQFF,TGCGCCAGCAGTGAGTCTGCCTCAAGGAATGAGCAGTTCTTC
TRBV10-1,TRBD2,TRBJ2-1,.,CASSQGTRGDYNEQFF,TGCGCCAGCAGTCAAGGGACTAGAGGAGATTACAATGAGCAGTTCTTC
TRBV28,TRBD2,TRBJ2-1,.,CASSTVSGPYNEQFF,TGTGCCAGCAGTACCGTTAGCGGGCCCTACAATGAGCAGTTCTTC
TRBV7-2,.,TRBJ2-1,.,CASSPLRGIPYNEQFF,TGTGCCAGCAGCCCTCTAAGGGGTATACCCTACAATGAGCAGTTCTTC
TRBV28,TRBD1,TRBJ1-4,.,CASSRPGQGNEKLFF,TGTGCCAGCTCCCGACCGGGACAGGGTAATGAAAAACTGTTTTTT
TRBV5-5,.,TRBJ2-7,.,CASSPNWGEQYF,TGTGCCAGCAGCCCTAACTGGGGTGAGCAGTACTTC
TRBV6-5,TRBD1,TRBJ2-3,once,CASVKTGGSTDTQYF,TGTGCCAGCGTCAAGACAGGGGGGAGCACAGATACGCAGTATTTT
TRBV12-5,TRBD1,TRBJ1-2,.,CASGHPPGTANYGYTF,TGTGCTAGTGGCCATCCCCCCGGGACAGCTAACTATGGCTACACCTTC
TRBV7-9,.,TRBJ2-7,.,CASSLVGDEQYF,TGTGCCAGCAGCTTAGTTGGGGACGAGCAGTACTTC
TRBV7-3,TRBD2,TRBJ2-5,.,CASSLGTSGSKTQYF,TGTGCCAGCAGCTTAGGGACTAGCGGGAGTAAGACCCAGTACTTC
TRBV5-4,.,TRBJ1-2,.,CASSSPDGRDMYGYTF,TGTGCCAGCAGCTCCCCAGACGGTAGGGACATGTATGGCTACACCTTC
TRBV11-2,.,TRBJ2-5,.,CASSLQETQYF,TGTGCCAGCAGCTTGCAGGAGACCCAGTACTTC
TRBV11-2,TRBD2,TRBJ2-7,.,CASSLGLAGYEQYF,TGTGCCAGCAGCTTAGGTCTAGCGGGCTACGAGCAGTACTTC
TRBV30,.,TRBJ2-3,.,CAWSVILPGNTQYF,TGTGCCTGGAGTGTGATTCTCCCGGGGAATACGCAGTATTTT
TRBV11-2,TRBD2,TRBJ2-1,.,CASSSAPTGTSGRYNEQFF,TGTGCCAGCAGCTCAGCCCCTACTGGGACTAGCGGGCGTTACAATGAGCAGTTCTTC
TRBV10-3,TRBD2,TRBJ2-2,.,CAIQQRTRGDTGELFF,TGTGCCATTCAACAAAGGACTAGAGGGGACACCGGGGAGCTGTTTTTT
TRBV23-1,.,TRBJ2-6,.,CASSQSPLPFFGANVLTF,TGCGCCAGCAGTCAATCGCCTCTCCCGTTCTTTGGGGCCAACGTCCTGACTTTC
TRBV7-9,.,TRBJ1-5,.,CASSAEGAQPQHF,TGTGCCAGCAGCGCCGAGGGTGCTCAGCCCCAGCATTTT
TRBV5-5,TRBD2,TRBJ2-7,.,CASSLVRTSGFYEQYF,TGTGCCAGCAGCTTAGTACGGACTAGCGGCTTCTACGAGCAGTACTTC
TRBV19,TRBD2,TRBJ2-5,.,CASTSGGAGQETQYF,TGTGCCAGTACTAGCGGGGGCGCAGGGCAAGAGACCCAGTACTTC
TRBV4-1,.,TRBJ1-4,.,CASSQFGGQVVNEKLFF,TGCGCCAGCAGCCAATTTGGGGGGCAGGTGGTTAATGAAAAACTGTTTTTT
TRBV7-6,TRBD2,TRBJ2-7,.,CASSLLLAGGLSEQYF,TGTGCCAGCAGCCTACTCCTAGCGGGAGGGCTCTCCGAGCAGTACTTC
TRBV6-1,.,TRBJ1-4,.,CASSEGAGEDEKLFF,TGTGCCAGCAGTGAAGGCGCGGGGGAGGATGAAAAACTGTTTTTT
TRBV4-3,TRBD2,TRBJ2-7,.,CASSFRLAGAPYEQYF,TGCGCCAGCAGCTTCCGACTAGCGGGAGCCCCCTACGAGCAGTACTTC
TRBV7-9,TRBD1,TRBJ2-1,.,CASSPVQRTGLYNEQFF,TGTGCCAGCAGCCCCGTCCAGAGGACAGGGCTCTACAATGAGCAGTTCTTC
TRBV7-9,TRBD1,TRBJ1-3,.,CASSFRQGGGNTIYF,TGTGCCAGCAGCTTTCGACAGGGCGGTGGAAACACCATATATTTT
TRBV27,TRBD2,TRBJ2-4,.,CASSSPGTSGSPVYF,TGTGCCAGCAGTTCGCCCGGGACTAGCGGGAGTCCGGTGTACTTC
TRBV28,TRBD1,TRBJ2-2,once,CASSLTGQGKGGELFF,TGTGCCAGCAGTTTAACCGGACAGGGGAAGGGCGGGGAGCTGTTTTTT
TRBV6-5,.,TRBJ2-7,once,CASSPPLGLAEQYF,TGTGCCAGCAGCCCTCCCCTCGGGTTGGCCGAGCAGTACTTC
TRBV27,.,TRBJ2-1,.,CASSLNLGREQFF,TGTGCCAGCAGTTTAAATTTGGGGCGGGAGCAGTTCTTC
TRBV5-1,TRBD2,TRBJ2-7,.,CASSLKGTSGYEQYF,TGCGCCAGCAGCTTGAAGGGGACTAGCGGCTACGAGCAGTACTTC
TRBV21-1,.,TRBJ2-7,.,CASSKGGELKRSDEQYF,TGTGCCAGCAGCAAAGGGGGGGAATTGAAAAGGTCCGACGAGCAGTACTTC
TRBV10-1,TRBD2,TRBJ2-2,.,CASSSGSTGELFF,TGCGCCAGCAGCAGCGGGAGCACCGGGGAGCTGTTTTTT
TRBV25-1,TRBD2,TRBJ2-1,.,CASSEGGGNEQFF,TGTGCCAGCAGTGAAGGCGGGGGGAATGAGCAGTTCTTC
TRBV4-2,.,TRBJ2-5,.,CASSQVSAGSQETQYF,TGTGCCAGCAGCCAAGTTTCCGCAGGCTCCCAAGAGACCCAGTACTTC
TRBV19,.,TRBJ2-7,.,CASSIAGREEQYF,TGTGCCAGTAGTATAGCGGGGAGAGAAGAGCAGTACTTC